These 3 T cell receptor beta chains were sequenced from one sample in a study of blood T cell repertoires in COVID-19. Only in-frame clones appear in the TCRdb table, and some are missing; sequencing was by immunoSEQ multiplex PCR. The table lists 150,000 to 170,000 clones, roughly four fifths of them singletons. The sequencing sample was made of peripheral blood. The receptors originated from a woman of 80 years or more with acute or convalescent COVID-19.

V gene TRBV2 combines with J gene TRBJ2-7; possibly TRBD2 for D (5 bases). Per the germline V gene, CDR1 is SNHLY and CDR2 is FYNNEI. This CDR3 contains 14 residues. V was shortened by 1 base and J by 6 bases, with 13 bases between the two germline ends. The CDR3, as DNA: TGTGCCAGCAGTGAAGGATATCGTGGAGGCGAGCAGTACTTC. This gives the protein CASSEGYRGGEQYF.

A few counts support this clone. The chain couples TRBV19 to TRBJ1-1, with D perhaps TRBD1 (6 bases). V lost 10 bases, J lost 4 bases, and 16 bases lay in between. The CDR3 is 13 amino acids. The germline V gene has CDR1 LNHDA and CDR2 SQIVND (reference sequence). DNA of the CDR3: TGTGCCACGAGGGGGAGCAGTCGCACTGAAGCTTTCTTT. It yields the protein CATRGSSRTEAFF.

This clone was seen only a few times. This CDR3 is CASSAMSGEQFF. In DNA form, the CDR3 reads TGTGCCAGCTCAGCTATGTCGGGGGAGCAGTTCTTC. The chain joins TRBV18 to TRBJ2-1; a weak D match, TRBD2 (5 bases). Looked up from germline, CDR1 is KGHSH and CDR2 is LQKENI. The CDR3 has 12 residues. The V end was cut by 5 bases, the J end by 10 bases, with 12 bases between. The full variable domain, completed using reference TRBV18 and TRBJ2-1, is NAGVMQNPRHLVRRRGQEARLRCSPMKGHSHVYWYRQLPEEGLKFMVYLQKENIIDESGMPKERFSAEFPKEGPSILRIQQVVRGDSAAYFCASSAMSGEQFFGPGTRLTVL.